This T cell receptor beta chain was sequenced in a study of T cell responses to AZD1222 COVID-19 vaccine. Sequencing used immunoSEQ multiplex PCR; TCRdb keeps in-frame clones, though not all of them. The sample holds roughly 270,000 clones; 90% to 95% are singletons and the top ten take roughly 0.6%. CDR3 length: 15 amino acids. CDR1 and CDR2 (germline): ENHRY, SYGVKD. V lost 6 bases, J lost 3 bases, and 14 bases lay in between. This receptor was identified in an adult who received the AZD1222 COVID-19 vaccine. The sample here was peripheral blood, taken 28 days after the second AZD1222 dose. The V gene is TRBV10-3, the J gene TRBJ2-2, with D perhaps TRBD2 (6 bases). The CDR3: CAISSLGEDTGELFF. DNA for the CDR3: TGTGCCATCAGCTCCCTAGGGGAGGACACCGGGGAGCTGTTTTTT.